This T cell receptor beta chain came from a study of blood T cell repertoires in COVID-19. Study summary: The study drew acute and convalescent COVID-19 samples from the United States, Italy and Spain. Sources were T cells, B-cell-depleted T cells, or PBMCs; the material itself was cDNA or gDNA.

The ends were cut back, 2 bases at V and 0 bases at J, with 5 bases in the middle. The length of the CDR3 is 14 residues. The germline V gene has CDR1 SGDLS and CDR2 YYNGEE. Source study methods: It was from reference gene primer amplification that nucleated cell counts were estimated. Profiling relied on immunoSEQ multiplex PCR, and the TCRdb table lists in-frame clones only, not all of them. V, J and clone size are those of that table, while D and trimming were read from the DNA. This repertoire shows around 68,000 clones, more than 75% found once; its top ten account for 1.5% to 2%. This chain uses TRBV9 with TRBJ2-2; D unclear. Specimen: peripheral blood. This TCR came from a human donor in a cohort sampled during active COVID-19. CDR3 DNA: TGTGCCAGCAGCGTTAGCCCGAACACCGGGGAGCTGTTTTTT. Protein product: CASSVSPNTGELFF. The variable domain in full, completed from reference TRBV9 and TRBJ2-2, reads DSGVTQTPKHLITATGQRVTLRCSPRSGDLSVYWYQQSLDQGLQFLIQYYNGEERAKGNILERFSAQQFPDLHSELNLSSLELGDSALYFCASSVSPNTGELFFGEGSRLTVL.